These T cell receptor beta chains were read from a single sample in a study of T cells after yellow fever vaccination. Each CDR3 protein is one row after TCRdb ran MiXCR on the 5' RACE reads. The repertoire includes almost 600,000 distinct CDR3 sequences, approximately 13% of them detected once, and about 14% sits in the top ten. The sequenced sample was PBMCs, obtained on the day of the yellow fever booster vaccination. The source of these receptors is a man aged 25-45 years who received the YFV17D yellow fever vaccine. CDR3s include the opening cysteine and the closing phenylalanine or tryptophan. The order of the fields is J gene, D gene, V gene, clone size, CDR3 DNA, CDR3 protein. A D gene is named only where the DNA matches it firmly. Clone size, where shown, is once, few, many, or a class for clones that have expanded.

J: TRBJ2-5; D: .; V: TRBV5-1; size: many; DNA: TGCGCCAGCAGCTTCCGCCAAGAGACCCAGTACTTC; CDR3: CASSFRQETQYF
J: TRBJ2-7; D: .; V: TRBV20-1; size: many; DNA: TGCAGTGCCGATGGACAGAATCATTACGAGCAGTACTTC; CDR3: CSADGQNHYEQYF
J: TRBJ2-4; D: .; V: TRBV29-1; size: .; DNA: TGCAGCGTTGAAGATAGGGGAAGCATTCAGTACTTC; CDR3: CSVEDRGSIQYF
J: TRBJ2-1; D: TRBD2; V: TRBV10-3; size: .; DNA: TGTGCCATCAGTTCCGGGACTAGCGAATACAATGAGCAGTTCTTC; CDR3: CAISSGTSEYNEQFF
J: TRBJ1-5; D: .; V: TRBV24-1; size: few; DNA: TGTGCCACTCTTTCGCGGATTTTAAATCAGCCCCAGCATTTT; CDR3: CATLSRILNQPQHF
J: TRBJ1-1; D: .; V: TRBV12-3/TRBV12-4; size: few; DNA: TGTGCCAGCAGTTTCCACGGAAGCACTGAAGCTTTCTTT; CDR3: CASSFHGSTEAFF
J: TRBJ1-1; D: TRBD1; V: TRBV7-9; size: few; DNA: TGTGCCAGCAGACCCGGGACAGGAGATGTAGCTGAAGCTTTCTTT; CDR3: CASRPGTGDVAEAFF
J: TRBJ2-2; D: .; V: TRBV7-2; size: .; DNA: TGTGCCAGCAGCTTGAGGGGCGGTCGGACCGGGGAGCTGTTTTTT; CDR3: CASSLRGGRTGELFF
J: TRBJ2-7; D: TRBD2; V: TRBV20-1; size: .; DNA: TGCAGTGCTTCAACTAGCGGGGACTCCTACGAGCAGTACTTC; CDR3: CSASTSGDSYEQYF
J: TRBJ2-5; D: TRBD1; V: TRBV6-1; size: few; DNA: TGTGCCAGCCGACAGGGGACGATGAAGACCCAGTACTTC; CDR3: CASRQGTMKTQYF
J: TRBJ1-5; D: .; V: TRBV19; size: .; DNA: TGTGCCAGTGCCGATTATAGCAATCAGCCCCAGCATTTT; CDR3: CASADYSNQPQHF
J: TRBJ1-1; D: .; V: TRBV6-2/TRBV6-3; size: .; DNA: TGTGCCAGCTACCTGAGGGGCGGGTTCACTGAAGCTTTCTTT; CDR3: CASYLRGGFTEAFF
J: TRBJ2-5; D: TRBD1; V: TRBV30; size: many; DNA: TGTGCCTGGAGGGCCGGGACAGTCCAAGAGACCCAGTACTTC; CDR3: CAWRAGTVQETQYF
J: TRBJ2-7; D: TRBD2; V: TRBV20-1; size: few; DNA: TGCAGTGCTAGAGCCGGGACTAGCGGGAGCCGCGTATACGAGCAGTACTTC; CDR3: CSARAGTSGSRVYEQYF
J: TRBJ2-1; D: TRBD1; V: TRBV20-1; size: few; DNA: TGCAGTGCTGGACAGGGTTGGAATGAGCAGTTCTTC; CDR3: CSAGQGWNEQFF
J: TRBJ2-1; D: TRBD2; V: TRBV9; size: .; DNA: TGTGCCAGCAGCGTCCGAACCGGGACTAGCTATGAGCAGTTCTTC; CDR3: CASSVRTGTSYEQFF
J: TRBJ2-3; D: TRBD1; V: TRBV29-1; size: many; DNA: TGCAGCGTCGTCGGGACAGCAGCTAGCACAGATACGCAGTATTTT; CDR3: CSVVGTAASTDTQYF
J: TRBJ2-7; D: .; V: TRBV11-2; size: few; DNA: TGTGCCAGCAGCTTAGCCTTGAAGGAGCAGTACTTC; CDR3: CASSLALKEQYF
J: TRBJ2-3; D: .; V: TRBV12-3/TRBV12-4; size: few; DNA: TGTGCCAGCATCATCCGAGGGGTTTCAGCAGATACGCAGTATTTT; CDR3: CASIIRGVSADTQYF
J: TRBJ2-3; D: .; V: TRBV6-5; size: few; DNA: TGTGCCAGCAGGTATAGGGGAGACACAGATACGCAGTATTTT; CDR3: CASRYRGDTDTQYF
J: TRBJ2-5; D: TRBD2; V: TRBV9; size: .; DNA: TGTGCCAGCAGTACACCGGGACTAGCGGGTTTCGAGACCCAGTACTTC; CDR3: CASSTPGLAGFETQYF
J: TRBJ2-1; D: TRBD2; V: TRBV18; size: .; DNA: TGTGCCAGCTCACCAACTAGCGGCTTTAGCTCCTACAATGAGCAGTTCTTC; CDR3: CASSPTSGFSSYNEQFF